One sample yielded the 21 T cell receptor beta chains listed below, sequenced in a study of type 1 regulatory T cells. Their antigen targets remain unknown. TCRdb independently ran MiXCR on the reads; one entry per CDR3 protein. Of fewer than 70,000 distinct CDR3 sequences in the sample, roughly 60% were seen once. The sample comprised cultured T cells, either the whole culture or a sorted T cell fraction (not recorded which). The subset is: Tr1-enriched cell product generated in vitro against host alloantigens. The source is a human donor in good health.

The rearrangement uses TRBV20-1 and TRBJ2-1; 10 bases match TRBD2. After removal of 3 bases from V and 0 bases from J, the junction contained 8 bases not matched to a gene. This CDR3 contains 17 residues. Germline V gives CDR1 DFQATT, CDR2 SNEGSKA (reference sequence). The CDR3 spells CSARELSGGSSYNEQFF. The CDR3 DNA follows: TGCAGTGCTAGGGAACTTAGCGGGGGGAGCTCCTACAATGAGCAGTTCTTC.

The sample holds a few counts of this clonotype. The CDR3 DNA follows: TGCGCCAGCAGCTTTCCGGAGGCCCTCCGAAGCACAGATACGCAGTATTTT. Its translation is CASSFPEALRSTDTQYF. The V and J genes are TRBV5-1 and TRBJ2-3; weak D call: TRBD2 (5 bases). Deletions cut 2 bases from V and 0 bases from J, with 16 bases between. CDR1 and CDR2 from the germline V gene are SGHRS and YFSETQ. The CDR3 loop spans 17 amino acids.

This clonotype was found once. This chain joins TRBV7-2 and TRBJ2-7, with D perhaps matching TRBD2 (6 bases). Germline V gene lookup returns CDR1 SGHTA and CDR2 FQGNSA. Trimming left V 5 bases short and J 4 bases short, with 24 bases between. CDR3 length: 17 residues. The DNA of the CDR3 is TGTGCCAGCAGCCGCACGGGCGGGGTTAATATTGGTTACGAGCAGTACTTC. Translating gives CASSRTGGVNIGYEQYF.

V is TRBV28 and J is TRBJ1-6; D is undetermined. This CDR3 is built from 15 residues. The V end lost 1 base, the J end lost 7 bases, and 11 bases lay between the germline ends. The germline V gene encodes CDR1 MDHEN and CDR2 SYDVKM. CDR3 loop: CASSLFKGENSPLHF. The CDR3 coding sequence is TGTGCCAGCAGTTTATTTAAGGGTGAGAATTCACCCCTCCACTTT.

This clonotype was recorded at least ten times. This rearrangement joins TRBV20-1 to TRBJ2-4, with 7 bases that match TRBD1. The CDR3 covers 16 residues. Germline V gene data show CDR1 as DFQATT and CDR2 as SNEGSKA (reference sequence). Trimming removed 1 base from V and 1 base from J; junction bases left unmatched: 7. CDR3 residues: CSARGGTVTAKNIQYF. The CDR3 DNA sequence: TGCAGTGCTAGAGGTGGGACAGTAACGGCCAAAAACATTCAGTACTTC.

The genes are TRBV9 and TRBJ2-3, with 11 bases lining up with TRBD2. This CDR3 contains 15 residues. After removal of 0 bases from V and 5 bases from J, the junction contained 2 bases not matched to a gene. The germline V gene has CDR1 SGDLS and CDR2 YYNGEE. The chain's CDR3 is CASSVGLAGKDTQYF. CDR3 DNA sequence: TGTGCCAGCAGCGTAGGACTAGCGGGAAAAGATACGCAGTATTTT. The full variable domain, its missing parts supplied by reference TRBV9 and TRBJ2-3, is DSGVTQTPKHLITATGQRVTLRCSPRSGDLSVYWYQQSLDQGLQFLIQYYNGEERAKGNILERFSAQQFPDLHSELNLSSLELGDSALYFCASSVGLAGKDTQYFGPGTRLTVL.

This clonotype was seen a handful of times. This sequence joins TRBV6-6 and TRBJ2-7, with D unresolved. The V gene's germline CDR1 is MNHNY and CDR2 SVGAGI (reference sequence). The CDR3 covers 14 residues. V shed 6 bases and J shed 0 bases, with 12 bases lying between them. DNA for the CDR3: TGTGCCAGCAGCCCACAGTTTACCTCCTACGAGCAGTACTTC. Translating gives CASSPQFTSYEQYF.

The chain joins TRBV5-4 to TRBJ2-2, with 10 bases fitting TRBD1. V shed 5 bases and J 6 bases; nucleotides not matched to a gene: 4. Per germline, CDR1 SGHNT and CDR2 YYREEE (reference sequence). The CDR3 has 14 amino acids. CDR3 in DNA: TGTGCCAGCAGACCCGGACAGGGGGCCGGGGAGCTGTTTTTT. Amino acids: CASRPGQGAGELFF.

This chain joins TRBV20-1 and TRBJ2-6; 8 nucleotides align to TRBD1. Unmatched junction bases numbered 12, after V lost 5 bases and J lost 3 bases. The CDR3 is 17 amino acids. CDR1 and CDR2 from the germline V gene are DFQATT and SNEGSKA (reference sequence). CDR3 coding DNA: TGCAGTGCTGAAGAGCGGACAGGGATGGGTGGGGCCAACGTCCTGACTTTC. This encodes CSAEERTGMGGANVLTF.

The chain combines TRBV29-1 with TRBJ2-1; TRBD2 agrees at 16 bases. V shed 6 bases and J 0 bases; nucleotides not matched to a gene: 11. CDR1 SQVTM and CDR2 ANQGSEA come from the germline V gene. CDR3 length: 19 residues. CDR3 in DNA: TGCAGCGTAGTCCAACTGGGACTAGCGGGAGGGGGCTCCTACAATGAGCAGTTCTTC. Translation: CSVVQLGLAGGGSYNEQFF.

V is TRBV5-1 and J is TRBJ1-1; unclear D gene. The CDR3 contains 14 residues. Germline loops: CDR1 SGHRS, CDR2 YFSETQ. V dropped 4 bases and J dropped 4 bases, with 14 bases sitting between them. The CDR3 region has the DNA TGCGCCAGCAGCGAGGGCCCTACTGGCACTGAAGCTTTCTTT. Its protein product is CASSEGPTGTEAFF.

The V and J genes are TRBV20-1 and TRBJ2-7, with 14 bases lining up with TRBD2. The CDR3 runs to 14 residues. CDR1 and CDR2 (germline): DFQATT, SNEGSKA (reference sequence). V trimming: 6 bases; J trimming: 2 bases; junction bases outside the gene matches: 3. DNA for the CDR3: TGCAGTGCCCAGACTAGCGGGAGGGCCTACGAGCAGTACTTC. This translates into CSAQTSGRAYEQYF.

The V gene is TRBV5-5, the J gene TRBJ2-7, with 10 bases fitting TRBD2. This CDR3 is built from 15 residues. Trimming removed 6 bases from V and 4 bases from J; junction bases left unmatched: 10. Germline V gives CDR1 SGHKS, CDR2 YYEKEE (reference sequence). The CDR3 DNA is TGTGCCAGCAAACCGCTAGCGGGAGTAGAATACGAGCAGTACTTC. Amino acids: CASKPLAGVEYEQYF.

V and J are TRBV2 and TRBJ2-7, with 7 bases aligning to TRBD2. Trimming at V came to 7 bases and at J to 2 bases, leaving 8 bases not matched to a gene. The CDR3 has 14 amino acids. The germline gives CDR1 SNHLY, CDR2 FYNNEI. CDR3 sequence: CASNGEGGTYEQYF. CDR3 DNA: TGTGCCAGCAACGGGGAGGGTGGGACCTACGAGCAGTACTTC.

The V gene is TRBV20-1, the J gene TRBJ2-2; tentative D call: TRBD2 (6 bases). Trimming took 2 bases from V and 4 from J, leaving 17 bases between them. Germline V gene sequence: CDR1 DFQATT, CDR2 SNEGSKA (reference sequence). The CDR3 extends over 16 amino acids. CDR3 protein: CSARPSVADGTGELFF. Here the CDR3 DNA reads TGCAGTGCTAGACCTAGCGTGGCGGATGGCACCGGGGAGCTGTTTTTT.

V usage is TRBV7-9 and J usage is TRBJ2-5; D gene unclear. The CDR3 is 16 amino acids. Trimming left V 5 bases short and J 2 bases short, with 18 bases between. Germline CDR1 SEHNR, CDR2 FQNEAQ (reference sequence). The CDR3 here is CASSTPRTAEQETQYF. CDR3 DNA: TGTGCCAGCAGCACCCCCCGGACGGCGGAGCAAGAGACCCAGTACTTC.

The V gene is TRBV7-2, the J gene TRBJ2-7; 8 bases are shared with TRBD1. CDR3 length: 14 residues. CDR1 is SGHTA, CDR2 FQGNSA, per germline. V gave up 1 base and J gave up 4 bases; unmatched junction bases: 3. CDR3 DNA sequence: TGTGCCAGCAGCTTAGGCAGGGGGCAATACGAGCAGTACTTC. It codes for CASSLGRGQYEQYF.

This clonotype has only a few counts. V is TRBV5-1 and J is TRBJ1-3; D not resolved. V was trimmed by 0 bases and J by 2 bases, leaving 6 bases between them. CDR1 and CDR2 from the germline V gene are SGHRS and YFSETQ. This CDR3 region has 14 residues. Here the CDR3 reads CASSLGEAGNTIYF. CDR3 DNA sequence: TGCGCCAGCAGCTTGGGGGAAGCTGGAAACACCATATATTTT.

V usage is TRBV19 and J usage is TRBJ1-5; D might be TRBD1 (5 bases). V was trimmed by 2 bases and J by 6 bases, leaving 11 bases between them. Germline V gene sequence: CDR1 LNHDA, CDR2 SQIVND (reference sequence). This CDR3 has 14 residues. CDR3 sequence reads: CASSIRGVGQPQHF. CDR3 coding DNA: TGTGCCAGTAGTATACGGGGGGTCGGTCAGCCCCAGCATTTT.

This chain links TRBV20-1 with TRBJ2-3; D may be TRBD2 (5 bases). V lost 3 bases and J 0 bases, leaving 13 bases between the germline ends. Germline CDR1 reads DFQATT; CDR2 reads SNEGSKA (reference sequence). The CDR3 covers 15 residues. The CDR3 spells CSASDGDTSTDTQYF. The CDR3 region has the DNA TGCAGTGCTAGCGACGGGGATACTAGCACAGATACGCAGTATTTT.

This CDR3 is CASSLLAGVYEQYF. The CDR3 bases are TGTGCCAGCAGCTTACTAGCGGGAGTTTACGAGCAGTACTTC. The chain carries TRBV7-8 and TRBJ2-7; 10 bases are a match to TRBD2. Germline CDR1 reads SGHVS; CDR2 reads FQNEAQ. V trimming: 2 bases; J trimming: 4 bases; junction bases outside the gene matches: 2. This CDR3 has 14 residues.